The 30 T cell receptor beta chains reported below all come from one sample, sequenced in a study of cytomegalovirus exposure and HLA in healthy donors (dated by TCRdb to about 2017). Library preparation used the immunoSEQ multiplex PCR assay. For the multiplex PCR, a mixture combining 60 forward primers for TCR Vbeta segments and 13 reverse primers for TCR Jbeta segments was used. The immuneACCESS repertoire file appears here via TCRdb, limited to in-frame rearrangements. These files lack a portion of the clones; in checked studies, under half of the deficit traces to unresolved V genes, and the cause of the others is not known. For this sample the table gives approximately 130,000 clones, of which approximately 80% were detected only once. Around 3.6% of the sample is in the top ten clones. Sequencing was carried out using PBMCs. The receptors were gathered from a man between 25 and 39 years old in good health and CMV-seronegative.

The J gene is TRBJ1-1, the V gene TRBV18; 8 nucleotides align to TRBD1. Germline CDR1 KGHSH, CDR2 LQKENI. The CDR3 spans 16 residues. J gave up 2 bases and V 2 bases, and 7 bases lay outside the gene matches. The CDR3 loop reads CASSPLQGARNTEAFF. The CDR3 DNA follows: TGTGCCAGCTCACCATTGCAGGGGGCGCGTAACACTGAAGCTTTCTTT.

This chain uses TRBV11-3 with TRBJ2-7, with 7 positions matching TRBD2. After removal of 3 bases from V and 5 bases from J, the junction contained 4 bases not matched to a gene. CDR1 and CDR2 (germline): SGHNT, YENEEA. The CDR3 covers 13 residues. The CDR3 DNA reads TGTGCCAGCAGCTTTTCTAGCGGTGACGAGCAGTACTTC. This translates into CASSFSSGDEQYF.

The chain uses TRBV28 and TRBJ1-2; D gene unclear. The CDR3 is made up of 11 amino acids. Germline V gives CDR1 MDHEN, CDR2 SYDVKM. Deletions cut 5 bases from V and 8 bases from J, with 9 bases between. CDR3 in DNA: TGTGCCAGCAGTCCGACCGGGGGCTACACCTTC. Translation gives CASSPTGGYTF.

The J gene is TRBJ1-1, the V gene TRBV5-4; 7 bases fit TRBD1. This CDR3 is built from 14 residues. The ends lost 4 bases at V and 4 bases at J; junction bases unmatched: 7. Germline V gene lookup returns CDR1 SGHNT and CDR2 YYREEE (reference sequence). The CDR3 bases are TGTGCCAGCAGCCCCCGACAGGGTGGCACTGAAGCTTTCTTT. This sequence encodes CASSPRQGGTEAFF.

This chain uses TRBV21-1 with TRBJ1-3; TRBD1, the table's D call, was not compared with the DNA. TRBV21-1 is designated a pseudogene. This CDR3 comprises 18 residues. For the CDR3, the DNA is TGTGCCAGCAGCAACCTGAGGTGGGACAGGGTTTCTGGAAACACCATATATTTT. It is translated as CASSNLRWDRVSGNTIYF.

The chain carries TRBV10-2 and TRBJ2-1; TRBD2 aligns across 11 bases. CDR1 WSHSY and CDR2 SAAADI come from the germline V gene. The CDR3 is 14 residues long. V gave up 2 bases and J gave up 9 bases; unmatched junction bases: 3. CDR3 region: CASSEMLAGGEQFF. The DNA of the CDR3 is TGCGCCAGCAGTGAGATGCTAGCGGGAGGTGAGCAGTTCTTC.

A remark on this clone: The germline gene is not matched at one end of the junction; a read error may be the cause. The CDR3 spells CASSESRAYTNTQYF. DNA for the CDR3: TGCGCCAGCAGTGAGTCGCGGGCCTACACAAATACGCAGTATTTT. This chain joins TRBV10-1 and TRBJ2-3; D possibly corresponds to TRBD2 (5 bases). Germline lookup yields CDR1 WNHNN and CDR2 SYGVQD (reference sequence). There are 15 residues in the CDR3.

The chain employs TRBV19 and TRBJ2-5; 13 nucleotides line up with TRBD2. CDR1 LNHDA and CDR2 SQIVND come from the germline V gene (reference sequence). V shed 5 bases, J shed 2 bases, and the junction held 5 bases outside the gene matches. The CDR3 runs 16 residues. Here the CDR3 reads CASSPRTSGGQETQYF. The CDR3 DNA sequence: TGTGCCAGTAGTCCCAGGACTAGCGGGGGACAAGAGACCCAGTACTTC.

In DNA form, the CDR3 reads TGTGCCAGCAGTTACTCTGAGACTGGCAACAATGAGCAGTTCTTC. Its translation is CASSYSETGNNEQFF. V gene TRBV6-6 combines with J gene TRBJ2-1; D gene uncertain. There are 15 residues in the CDR3. V lost 0 bases to trimming and J lost 5 bases, with 11 bases between them. Looked up from germline, CDR1 is MNHNY and CDR2 is SVGAGI (reference sequence).

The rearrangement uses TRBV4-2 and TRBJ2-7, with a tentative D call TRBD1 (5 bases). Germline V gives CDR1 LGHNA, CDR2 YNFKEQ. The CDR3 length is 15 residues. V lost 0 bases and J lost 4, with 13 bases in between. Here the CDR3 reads CASSQDLQVRYEQYF. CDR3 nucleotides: TGTGCCAGCAGCCAAGATTTACAGGTGAGATACGAGCAGTACTTC.

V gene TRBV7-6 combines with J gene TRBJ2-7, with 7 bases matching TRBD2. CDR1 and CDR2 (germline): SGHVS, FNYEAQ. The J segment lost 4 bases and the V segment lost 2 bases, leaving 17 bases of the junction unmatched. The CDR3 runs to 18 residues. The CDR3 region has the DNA TGTGCCAGCAGCTTATTGGGTTTCGGGCAGGTGGGGGGGTACGAGCAGTACTTC. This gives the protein CASSLLGFGQVGGYEQYF.

The chain's CDR3 is CSVPFYRETQYF. In DNA, the CDR3 is TGCAGCGTTCCGTTTTACCGGGAGACCCAGTACTTC. V gene TRBV29-1 combines with J gene TRBJ2-5; D gene unclear. Germline V gives CDR1 SQVTM, CDR2 ANQGSEA. V lost 5 bases to trimming and J lost 5 bases, with 12 bases between them. The CDR3 is 12 residues long. The full variable domain, rest sourced from reference TRBV29-1 and TRBJ2-5, is SAVISQKPSRDICQRGTSLTIQCQVDSQVTMMFWYRQQPGQSLTLIATANQGSEATYESGFVIDKFPISRPNLTFSTLTVSNMSPEDSSIYLCSVPFYRETQYFGPGTRLLVL.

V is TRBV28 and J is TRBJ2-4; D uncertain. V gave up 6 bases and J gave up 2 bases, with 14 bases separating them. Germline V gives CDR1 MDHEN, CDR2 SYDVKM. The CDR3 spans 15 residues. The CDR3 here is CASRNSGMTKNIQYF. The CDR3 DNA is TGTGCCAGCAGGAACTCCGGTATGACCAAAAACATTCAGTACTTC.

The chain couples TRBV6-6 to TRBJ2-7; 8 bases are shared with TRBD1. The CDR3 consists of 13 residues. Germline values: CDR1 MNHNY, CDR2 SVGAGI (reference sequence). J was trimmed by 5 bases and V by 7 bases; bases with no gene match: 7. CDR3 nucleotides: TGTGCCAGCAACCCGGACAGGGCCCACGAGCAGTACTTC. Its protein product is CASNPDRAHEQYF.

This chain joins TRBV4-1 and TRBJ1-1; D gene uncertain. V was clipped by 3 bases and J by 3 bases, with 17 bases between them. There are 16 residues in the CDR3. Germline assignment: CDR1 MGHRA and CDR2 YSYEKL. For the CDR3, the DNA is TGCGCCAGCAGCCACCCCGTCTCCGCGGAGTACACTGAAGCTTTCTTT. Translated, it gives CASSHPVSAEYTEAFF.

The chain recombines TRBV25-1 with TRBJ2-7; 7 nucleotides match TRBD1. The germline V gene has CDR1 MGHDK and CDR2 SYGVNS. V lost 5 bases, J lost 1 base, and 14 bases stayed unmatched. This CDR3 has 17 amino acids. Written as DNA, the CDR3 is TGTGCCAGCAGTCCCCCCGCCCGGGCAGGGGGTTCCTACGAGCAGTACTTC. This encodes CASSPPARAGGSYEQYF.

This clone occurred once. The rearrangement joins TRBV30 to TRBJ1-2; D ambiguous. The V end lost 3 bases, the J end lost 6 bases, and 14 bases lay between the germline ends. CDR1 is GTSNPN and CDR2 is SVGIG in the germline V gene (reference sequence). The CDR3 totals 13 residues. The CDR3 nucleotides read TGTGCCTGGAGGGGTTGGGCCGGGAATGGCTACACCTTC. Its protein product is CAWRGWAGNGYTF.

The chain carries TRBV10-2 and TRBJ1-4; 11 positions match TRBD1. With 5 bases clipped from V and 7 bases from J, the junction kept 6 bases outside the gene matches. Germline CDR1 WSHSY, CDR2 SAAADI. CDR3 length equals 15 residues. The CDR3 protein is CASSTPGTGGEKLFF. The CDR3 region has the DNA TGCGCCAGCAGTACGCCCGGGACAGGGGGTGAAAAACTGTTTTTT.

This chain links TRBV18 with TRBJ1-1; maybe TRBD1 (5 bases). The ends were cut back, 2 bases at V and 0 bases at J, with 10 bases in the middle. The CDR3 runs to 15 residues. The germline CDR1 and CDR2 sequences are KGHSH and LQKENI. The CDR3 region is CASSPATELNTEAFF. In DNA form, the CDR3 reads TGTGCCAGCTCACCAGCGACAGAGTTGAACACTGAAGCTTTCTTT.

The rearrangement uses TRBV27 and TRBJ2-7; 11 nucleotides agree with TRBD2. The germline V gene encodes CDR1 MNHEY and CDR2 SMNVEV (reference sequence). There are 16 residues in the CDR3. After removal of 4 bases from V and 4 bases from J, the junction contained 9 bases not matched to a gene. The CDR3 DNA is TGTGCCAGCAGTTCCATCACTAGCGGGAGTCGATACGAGCAGTACTTC. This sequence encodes CASSSITSGSRYEQYF.

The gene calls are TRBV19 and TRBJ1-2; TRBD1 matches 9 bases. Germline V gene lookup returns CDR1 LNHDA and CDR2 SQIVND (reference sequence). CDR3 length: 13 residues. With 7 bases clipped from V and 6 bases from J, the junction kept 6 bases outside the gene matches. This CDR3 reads CASIRTGEDGYTF. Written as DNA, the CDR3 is TGTGCCAGTATCCGGACAGGGGAAGATGGCTACACCTTC.

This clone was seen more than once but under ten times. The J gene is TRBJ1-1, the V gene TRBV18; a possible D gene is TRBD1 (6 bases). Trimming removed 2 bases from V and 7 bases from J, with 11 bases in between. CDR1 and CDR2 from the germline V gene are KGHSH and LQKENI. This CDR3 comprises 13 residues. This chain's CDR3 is CASSPGGRGEAFF. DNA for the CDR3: TGTGCCAGCTCACCAGGGGGCCGGGGTGAAGCTTTCTTT.

CDR3: CASSPQGPRNTIYF. The CDR3 nucleotides are TGTGCCAGCAGCCCCCAGGGGCCTCGAAACACCATATATTTT. V gene TRBV27 combines with J gene TRBJ1-3; TRBD1 might be the D (6 bases). The V end was cut by 6 bases, the J end by 5 bases, with 14 bases between. CDR1 MNHEY and CDR2 SMNVEV come from the germline V gene (reference sequence). This CDR3 region has 14 residues.

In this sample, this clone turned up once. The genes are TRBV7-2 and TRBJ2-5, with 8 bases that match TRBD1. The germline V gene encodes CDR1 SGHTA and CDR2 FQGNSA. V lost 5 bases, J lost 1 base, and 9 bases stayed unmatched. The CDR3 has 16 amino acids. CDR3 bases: TGTGCCAGCAGCCCCCTGGGACAGGAAGTCCAAGAGACCCAGTACTTC. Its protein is CASSPLGQEVQETQYF.

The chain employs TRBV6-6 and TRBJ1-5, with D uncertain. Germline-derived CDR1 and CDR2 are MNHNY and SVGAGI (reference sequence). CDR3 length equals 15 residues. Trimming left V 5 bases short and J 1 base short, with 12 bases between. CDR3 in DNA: TGTGCCAGCAGTCTCTGGGGAGCCAGCAATCAGCCCCAGCATTTT. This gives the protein CASSLWGASNQPQHF.

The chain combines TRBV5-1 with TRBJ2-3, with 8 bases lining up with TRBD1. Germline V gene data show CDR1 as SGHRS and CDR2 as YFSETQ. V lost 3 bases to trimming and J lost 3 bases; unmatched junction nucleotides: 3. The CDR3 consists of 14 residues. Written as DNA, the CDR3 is TGCGCCAGCAGCTCAGGGGGCCCTACAGATACGCAGTATTTT. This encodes CASSSGGPTDTQYF.

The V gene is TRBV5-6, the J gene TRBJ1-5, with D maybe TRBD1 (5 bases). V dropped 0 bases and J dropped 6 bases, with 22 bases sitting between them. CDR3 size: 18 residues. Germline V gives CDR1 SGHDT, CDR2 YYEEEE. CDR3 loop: CASSLAREGGLAGQPQHF. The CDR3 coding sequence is TGTGCCAGCAGCTTGGCCAGGGAGGGCGGGCTTGCGGGTCAGCCCCAGCATTTT.

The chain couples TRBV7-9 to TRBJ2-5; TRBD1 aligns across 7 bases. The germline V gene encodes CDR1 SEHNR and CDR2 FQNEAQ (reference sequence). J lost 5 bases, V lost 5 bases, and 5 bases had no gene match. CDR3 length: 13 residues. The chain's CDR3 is CASSRGQRETQYF. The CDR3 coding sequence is TGTGCCAGCAGCCGGGGACAGCGGGAGACCCAGTACTTC.

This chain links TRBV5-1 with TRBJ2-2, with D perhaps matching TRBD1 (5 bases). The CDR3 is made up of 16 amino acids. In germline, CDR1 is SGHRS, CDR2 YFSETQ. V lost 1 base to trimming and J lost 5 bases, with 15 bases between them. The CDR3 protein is CASSLTGPPTTGELFF. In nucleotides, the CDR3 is TGCGCCAGCAGCTTGACAGGTCCACCTACTACCGGGGAGCTGTTTTTT.

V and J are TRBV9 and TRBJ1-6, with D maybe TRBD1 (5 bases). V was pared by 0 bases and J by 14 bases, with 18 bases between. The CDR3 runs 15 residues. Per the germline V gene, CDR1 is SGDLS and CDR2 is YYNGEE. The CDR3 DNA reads TGTGCCAGCAGCGTAGGATGGAGTACCCAGGGCACCCTCCACTTT. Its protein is CASSVGWSTQGTLHF.